What follows describes a single T cell receptor (beta chain). At the DNA level, this CDR3 is encoded by other sequences in the same sample as well. The source of the sample is a study of cytomegalovirus exposure and HLA in healthy donors. The overall study: Of all 400 or so donors who were genotyped, under 90% belonged to the Caucasian-associated ancestry cluster.

The PCR contained 60 Vbeta and 13 Jbeta primers. Profiling relied on immunoSEQ multiplex PCR, and the TCRdb table lists in-frame clones only, not all of them. The sample totals about 160,000 clones. The sequence came from a woman aged 55-69 years in good health and CMV-seronegative. The sequenced sample was PBMCs.

CDR3 in amino acids: CASSVGGRYNEQFF. CDR3 coding DNA: TGTGCCAGCAGCGTTGGCGGGAGGTACAATGAGCAGTTCTTC. V and J are TRBV9 and TRBJ2-1; 8 positions agree with TRBD2. CDR1 is SGDLS and CDR2 is YYNGEE in the germline V gene. This CDR3 has 14 residues. Trimming removed 2 bases from V and 4 bases from J; junction bases left unmatched: 2.